These 2 T cell receptor beta chains were all obtained from the same sample, sequenced in a study of shared clonotypes between healthy human individuals. Here immunoSEQ multiplex PCR was the method, and the copy in TCRdb shows in-frame clones only, minus some. The sample consists of a few million clones, approximately 95% of them appearing once. The material sequenced was naive CD4+ T cells from PBMCs. Documented subset: CD45RA+ positively selected. The source of these receptors is a young man in good health. Some clones in this sample may be carry-over from other donors' samples.

With respect to this clone: Other DNA sequences in this sample translate to the same CDR3. The rearrangement links TRBV7-9 to TRBJ2-1, with 10 bases aligning to TRBD2. The germline V gene encodes CDR1 SEHNR and CDR2 FQNEAQ (reference sequence). The CDR3 runs 16 residues. Trimming cost V 3 bases and J 2 bases; bases outside gene matches: 4. CDR3 sequence (DNA): TGTGCCAGCAGCTTGGGGAGCGGGAGGGCCTACAATGAGCAGTTCTTC. As protein: CASSLGSGRAYNEQFF.

V gene TRBV5-4 combines with J gene TRBJ2-1; D may be TRBD2 (5 bases). The germline CDR1 and CDR2 sequences are SGHNT and YYREEE (reference sequence). Trimming took off 1 base at V and 7 bases at J, with 6 bases between the two ends. The length of the CDR3 is 12 residues. CDR3 bases: TGTGCCAGCAGCTTGAGCGGAAATGAGCAGTTCTTC. It specifies CASSLSGNEQFF.